Listed here are 30 T cell receptor beta chains from one sample, sequenced in a study of shared clonotypes between healthy human individuals. TCRdb's table, derived via immunoSEQ multiplex PCR, lists solely in-frame clones and lacks some. Of some 1.4 million clones listed, around 97% are singletons. The sample taken for sequencing was naive CD4+ T cells sorted from blood. The subset was: CD45RA+ positively selected. Receptors originate from a man aged 30-40 years in good health.

The V and J genes are TRBV7-9 and TRBJ2-7, with TRBD1 identical over 9 bases. Germline-derived CDR1 and CDR2 are SEHNR and FQNEAQ (reference sequence). J gave up 4 bases and V 3 bases, and 16 bases lay outside the gene matches. This CDR3 contains 18 residues. CDR3 amino acids: CASSLWGTGPSLGYEQYF. The CDR3, as DNA: TGTGCCAGCAGCTTGTGGGGGACAGGGCCGTCCTTGGGGTACGAGCAGTACTTC.

The chain uses TRBV5-4 and TRBJ2-7; perhaps D is TRBD1 or TRBD2 (5 bases each). V lost 1 base and J lost 4, with 9 bases in between. The germline V gene has CDR1 SGHNT and CDR2 YYREEE (reference sequence). The CDR3 is 13 residues long. This chain's CDR3 is CASSLTGQYEQYF. CDR3 coding DNA: TGTGCCAGCAGCTTGACGGGGCAATACGAGCAGTACTTC.

The chain carries TRBV5-1 and TRBJ2-1; TRBD1 matches 7 bases. V lost 4 bases and J lost 5; bases outside the gene matches: 6. This CDR3 has 14 residues. CDR1 and CDR2 from the germline V gene are SGHRS and YFSETQ. The CDR3 here is CASSLRDSDNEQFF. CDR3 nucleotide sequence: TGCGCCAGCAGCCTCCGGGACAGTGACAATGAGCAGTTCTTC. The full variable domain, completed using reference TRBV5-1 and TRBJ2-1, is KAGVTQTPRYLIKTRGQQVTLSCSPISGHRSVSWYQQTPGQGLQFLFEYFSETQRNKGNFPGRFSGRQFSNSRSEMNVSTLELGDSALYLCASSLRDSDNEQFFGPGTRLTVL.

The CDR3 DNA sequence: TGCGCCAGCCGTAAGGGACCAGTCACCGGGGAGCTGTTTTTT. It codes for CASRKGPVTGELFF. This sequence joins TRBV10-1 and TRBJ2-2, with D perhaps given as TRBD1 or TRBD2 (5 bases each). This CDR3 region has 14 residues. Trimming cost V 8 bases and J 4 bases, with 14 bases left between them. The germline gives CDR1 WNHNN, CDR2 SYGVQD (reference sequence).

The rearrangement links TRBV27 to TRBJ2-7, with TRBD1 matching 7 bases. The CDR3 covers 15 residues. The germline V gene encodes CDR1 MNHEY and CDR2 SMNVEV (reference sequence). Trimming took 2 bases from V and 6 from J; bases not matched to a gene: 10. CDR3: CASSLLSRGISEQYF. As DNA, the CDR3 is TGTGCCAGCAGTTTACTTTCCAGGGGGATCAGCGAGCAGTACTTC.

V is TRBV28 and J is TRBJ2-7; 8 bases map to TRBD2. Germline CDR1 reads MDHEN; CDR2 reads SYDVKM. CDR3 length: 15 amino acids. V shed 6 bases, J shed 3 bases, and the junction held 10 bases outside the gene matches. The DNA for the CDR3 is TGTGCCAGCAGAAGCACCGGGACTAGAGTCTACGAGCAGTACTTC. Translated, it gives CASRSTGTRVYEQYF.

The genes are TRBV4-3 and TRBJ2-1; 7 bases map to TRBD1. There are 16 residues in the CDR3. The germline CDR1 and CDR2 sequences are LGHNA and YSLEER. V gave up 0 bases and J gave up 6 bases; unmatched junction bases: 8. The CDR3 nucleotides are TGCGCCAGCAGCCAAGATCTAGGGGGCGGTCGCAATGAGCAGTTCTTC. As protein: CASSQDLGGGRNEQFF.

The rearrangement joins TRBV10-3 to TRBJ1-2; no firm D call. The CDR3 extends over 12 amino acids. CDR1 ENHRY and CDR2 SYGVKD come from the germline V gene. V was pared by 8 bases and J by 2 bases, with 9 bases between. The CDR3 sequence: CAISRQNYGYTF. In DNA, the CDR3 is TGTGCCATCTCAAGGCAGAACTATGGCTACACCTTC.

The chain is built from TRBV2 and TRBJ2-1; 9 bases align to TRBD2. The CDR3 spans 16 residues. Germline loops: CDR1 SNHLY, CDR2 FYNNEI. V shed 6 bases, J shed 1 base, and the junction held 7 bases outside the gene matches. CDR3 residues: CASRFSGRGSYNEQFF. The CDR3 DNA is TGTGCCAGCAGGTTTAGCGGGAGAGGATCCTACAATGAGCAGTTCTTC.

The CDR3 DNA is TGTGCCAGCAGCCTGGGGGACTTCGGCGAGCAGTACTTC. Protein product: CASSLGDFGEQYF. The chain has TRBV5-4 and TRBJ2-7; D possibly corresponds to TRBD2 (6 bases). CDR3 length: 13 amino acids. In germline, CDR1 is SGHNT, CDR2 YYREEE (reference sequence). V was clipped by 4 bases and J by 6 bases, with 14 bases between them.

This clone is a singleton in its sample. V is TRBV7-2 and J is TRBJ2-3, with 8 bases lining up with TRBD2. The junction had 8 bases not matched to a gene; V was cut back by 6 bases and J by 0 bases. Germline CDR1 and CDR2: SGHTA and FQGNSA. The CDR3 has 16 residues. CDR3 nucleotide sequence: TGTGCCAGCAGTTACGGACTAGCTAGGAGCACAGATACGCAGTATTTT. It specifies CASSYGLARSTDTQYF.

J is TRBJ2-7 and V is TRBV27, with D unresolved. The CDR3 extends over 14 amino acids. The V end lost 0 bases, the J end lost 6 bases, and 12 bases lay between the germline ends. In germline, CDR1 is MNHEY, CDR2 SMNVEV (reference sequence). The DNA for the CDR3 is TGTGCCAGCAGTTTATCCCCTATTCGTCCCGAGCAGTACTTC. The encoded protein is CASSLSPIRPEQYF.

For the CDR3, the DNA is TGTGCCAGCAGCCCTTATGAAAAACTGTTTTTT. Translating it yields CASSPYEKLFF. The chain carries TRBV28 and TRBJ1-4; D remains ambiguous. From germline, CDR1 is MDHEN and CDR2 SYDVKM. Trimming shortened V by 6 bases and J by 6 bases, and 5 bases separated the two germline ends. The CDR3 sequence is 11 residues long. Variable domain in full (rest from reference TRBV28 and TRBJ1-4): DVKVTQSSRYLVKRTGEKVFLECVQDMDHENMFWYRQDPGLGLRLIYFSYDVKMKEKGDIPEGYSVSREKKERFSLILESASTNQTSMYLCASSPYEKLFFGSGTQLSVL.

This chain joins TRBV29-1 and TRBJ1-1; D not certain. In germline, CDR1 is SQVTM, CDR2 ANQGSEA. This CDR3 has 13 residues. V was trimmed by 3 bases and J by 2 bases, leaving 10 bases between them. The CDR3 sequence is CSVDRAPNTEAFF. CDR3 bases: TGCAGCGTTGACCGGGCTCCTAACACTGAAGCTTTCTTT. The whole variable domain, filled in from reference TRBV29-1 and TRBJ1-1, reads SAVISQKPSRDICQRGTSLTIQCQVDSQVTMMFWYRQQPGQSLTLIATANQGSEATYESGFVIDKFPISRPNLTFSTLTVSNMSPEDSSIYLCSVDRAPNTEAFFGQGTRLTVV.

The chain is built from TRBV5-4 and TRBJ2-3; D is uncertain. Per germline, CDR1 SGHNT and CDR2 YYREEE (reference sequence). The V and J ends lost 3 bases and 4 bases respectively, with 12 bases between them. This CDR3 has 14 amino acids. The CDR3 sequence: CASSSNLGPDTQYF. CDR3 DNA: TGTGCCAGCAGCTCAAACTTGGGCCCAGATACGCAGTATTTT.

The gene calls are TRBV18 and TRBJ1-5; 10 bases line up with TRBD1. The CDR3 totals 15 residues. The ends lost 2 bases at V and 6 bases at J; junction bases unmatched: 4. The germline CDR1 and CDR2 sequences are KGHSH and LQKENI. The CDR3 region has the DNA TGTGCCAGCTCACCAGAGACAGGGGGCATTCAGCCCCAGCATTTT. Encoded protein: CASSPETGGIQPQHF.

The V call is TRBV28, the J call TRBJ1-5; 9 bases line up with TRBD1. CDR3 length equals 14 residues. J gave up 7 bases and V 5 bases, and 6 bases lay outside the gene matches. CDR1 is MDHEN and CDR2 is SYDVKM in the germline V gene. The CDR3 sequence is CASSEGGQGQPQHF. In DNA form, the CDR3 reads TGTGCCAGCAGTGAAGGGGGACAGGGCCAGCCCCAGCATTTT.

The V and J genes are TRBV7-2 and TRBJ2-7, with 9 bases matching TRBD1. This CDR3 spans 15 amino acids. CDR1 SGHTA and CDR2 FQGNSA come from the germline V gene. Germline trimming cut 4 bases from V and 4 bases from J; bases unmatched to any gene: 8. Here the CDR3 reads CASSSRTGVGYEQYF. CDR3 coding DNA: TGTGCCAGCAGCTCTCGGACAGGGGTAGGGTACGAGCAGTACTTC.

This chain links TRBV10-3 with TRBJ1-2; no firm D call. Trimming took off 0 bases at V and 7 bases at J, with 6 bases between the two ends. The CDR3 has 12 amino acids. The V gene's germline CDR1 is ENHRY and CDR2 SYGVKD. CDR3 sequence (DNA): TGTGCCATCAGTGAGTCGAAGACTGGCTACACCTTC. It codes for CAISESKTGYTF.

J is TRBJ2-1 and V is TRBV27, with a possible D match to TRBD2 (5 bases). V was pared by 2 bases and J by 2 bases, with 10 bases between. The CDR3 length is 15 residues. Per the germline V gene, CDR1 is MNHEY and CDR2 is SMNVEV (reference sequence). In nucleotides, the CDR3 is TGTGCCAGCAGTTTAGAGAGCGGAACCTACAATGAGCAGTTCTTC. As protein: CASSLESGTYNEQFF.

This sequence joins TRBV15 and TRBJ2-1, with D perhaps TRBD1 (5 bases). Between the trimmed V and J ends, which lost 1 base and 6 bases, there was a span of 13 bases. The CDR3 is 15 residues long. Germline loops: CDR1 LNHNV, CDR2 YYDKDF (reference sequence). The CDR3 is CATSRGAGPGNEQFF. The CDR3 region has the DNA TGTGCCACCAGCAGAGGGGCAGGGCCGGGCAATGAGCAGTTCTTC.

This chain connects TRBV7-2 to TRBJ2-7; 10 bases agree with TRBD2. The length of the CDR3 is 14 residues. Germline trimming cut 5 bases from V and 3 bases from J; bases unmatched to any gene: 4. Germline-derived CDR1 and CDR2 are SGHTA and FQGNSA. The CDR3 loop reads CASSTSGTNYEQYF. In DNA, the CDR3 is TGTGCCAGCAGCACTAGCGGGACAAACTACGAGCAGTACTTC.

The genes are TRBV2 and TRBJ2-7; a weak D match, TRBD1 (6 bases). Germline values: CDR1 SNHLY, CDR2 FYNNEI. The V end was cut by 5 bases, the J end by 3 bases, with 8 bases between. The CDR3 runs 12 residues. The CDR3 sequence is CASSTGLYEQYF. The CDR3 DNA reads TGTGCCAGCAGTACAGGGCTCTACGAGCAGTACTTC. The whole variable domain, filled in from reference TRBV2 and TRBJ2-7, reads EPEVTQTPSHQVTQMGQEVILRCVPISNHLYFYWYRQILGQKVEFLVSFYNNEISEKSEIFDDQFSVERPDGSNFTLKIRSTKLEDSAMYFCASSTGLYEQYFGPGTRLTVT.

This chain uses TRBV6-5 with TRBJ2-7; the D call may be TRBD1 or TRBD2 (5 bases each). Trimming took 2 bases from V and 0 from J, leaving 14 bases between them. The CDR3 is made up of 16 amino acids. In germline, CDR1 is MNHEY, CDR2 SVGAGI. This chain's CDR3 is CASSYTAGTSSYEQYF. CDR3 DNA sequence: TGTGCCAGCAGTTACACTGCTGGGACCAGCTCCTACGAGCAGTACTTC.

In the case of this clone: Germline and junction disagree at one end, which may indicate a read error. The CDR3, as DNA: TGTGCCAGCAGTGAGGCCAACAGGGTGGTCTCGTTC. Protein product: CASSEANRVVSF. The rearrangement links TRBV6-1 to TRBJ1-1, with D possibly matching TRBD1 (6 bases). Germline V gene lookup returns CDR1 MNHNS and CDR2 SASEGT. This CDR3 contains 12 residues.

This sequence joins TRBV5-4 and TRBJ2-5; weak D call: TRBD1 (6 bases). This CDR3 spans 18 amino acids. Germline lookup yields CDR1 SGHNT and CDR2 YYREEE (reference sequence). V gave up 0 bases and J gave up 1 base, with 19 bases separating them. The CDR3 nucleotides read TGTGCCAGCAGCTTGGCCCCCAGGGGTTTTAGGGTCCAAGAGACCCAGTACTTC. Its translation: CASSLAPRGFRVQETQYF.

This CDR3 is CASSYVPGTGTDTQYF. The CDR3 DNA is TGTGCCAGCAGTTACGTACCGGGGACGGGAACAGATACGCAGTATTTT. This chain links TRBV6-5 with TRBJ2-3, with D tentatively TRBD1 or TRBD2 (5 bases each). The V end was cut by 2 bases, the J end by 3 bases, with 15 bases between. This CDR3 has 16 residues. The germline gives CDR1 MNHEY, CDR2 SVGAGI.

CDR3 in DNA: TGTGCCAGCAGGTCCACAGGGAGGAATTCACCCCTCCACTTT. This codes for CASRSTGRNSPLHF. The chain recombines TRBV14 with TRBJ1-6; possibly TRBD1 for D (6 bases). The CDR3 consists of 14 residues. The V end lost 6 bases, the J end lost 7 bases, and 13 bases lay between the germline ends. Germline loops: CDR1 SGHDN, CDR2 FVKESK.

The chain recombines TRBV7-8 with TRBJ2-7, with 9 bases lining up with TRBD2. The CDR3 has 16 amino acids. The germline gives CDR1 SGHVS, CDR2 FQNEAQ. V shed 1 base, J shed 3 bases, and the junction held 7 bases outside the gene matches. This chain's CDR3 is CASSLGLAGPNYEQYF. DNA for the CDR3: TGTGCCAGCAGCTTAGGCCTAGCGGGACCTAACTACGAGCAGTACTTC.

The CDR3 DNA reads TGTGCCAGCAGCCCCCGGGGAGGGGCGAACACCGGGGAGCTGTTTTTT. This encodes CASSPRGGANTGELFF. V is TRBV7-2 and J is TRBJ2-2, with 7 bases that match TRBD2. Germline CDR1 is SGHTA and CDR2 is FQGNSA. This CDR3 is 16 amino acids long. Trimming cost V 5 bases and J 0 bases; bases outside gene matches: 6.